This T cell receptor beta chain was obtained from a study of blood T cells in healthy people across ages. Concerning this clonotype itself: Its specificity is not known.

Study-level results: Naive and antigen-experienced cells could not be conclusively compared, given unsorted PBMCs.

Trimming cost V 2 bases and J 7 bases, with 13 bases left between them. The CDR3 runs 14 residues. The germline V gene has CDR1 SGDLS and CDR2 YYNGEE. Then a second PCR, running about 6 to 11 cycles, was carried out with a sample-barcoded 5' primer and a J-beta primer mix. Every molecule of cDNA carried a tag from a template-switch adaptor with 12 random nucleotides. Each CDR3 protein is one row after TCRdb ran MiXCR on the 5' RACE reads. The table includes approximately 690,000 distinct CDR3 sequences, roughly 41% detected once. Sequenced sample: blood. V and J are TRBV9 and TRBJ2-1; tentative D call: TRBD1 (6 bases). The clonotype originates from a man aged 80 or over in good health. The CDR3 region has the DNA TGTGCCAGCAGCGTTCTGGGGGCTGGGAATGAGCAGTTCTTC. Amino acids: CASSVLGAGNEQFF.